Following are 27 T cell receptor beta chains from one sample sequenced in a study of T cell responses to AZD1222 COVID-19 vaccine. The method was immunoSEQ multiplex PCR; TCRdb's version includes in-frame clones alone and lacks a portion of them. The sample yields approximately 140,000 clones, roughly 92% seen once. This specimen was peripheral blood, taken on day 0 of AZD1222 vaccination. The origin of the receptors is an adult in good health.

The chain's CDR3 is CASSSFATNEKLFF. CDR3 bases: TGTGCCAGCAGTAGTTTTGCAACTAATGAAAAACTGTTTTTT. The V and J genes are TRBV6-5 and TRBJ1-4; D gene uncertain. Germline V gene sequence: CDR1 MNHEY, CDR2 SVGAGI. There are 14 residues in the CDR3. V lost 5 bases and J lost 0, with 7 bases in between.

This chain links TRBV5-6 with TRBJ2-3, with 10 bases lining up with TRBD2. Germline CDR1 reads SGHDT; CDR2 reads YYEEEE. This CDR3 region has 16 residues. V was pared by 4 bases and J by 0 bases, with 5 bases of the junction left unmatched. The CDR3 DNA follows: TGTGCCAGCAGCCCCCTAGCGGGAGCCAGCACAGATACGCAGTATTTT. This translates into CASSPLAGASTDTQYF.

The chain carries TRBV19 and TRBJ1-3; D uncertain. CDR1 is LNHDA and CDR2 is SQIVND in the germline V gene (reference sequence). This CDR3 comprises 14 residues. Trimming removed 10 bases from V and 2 bases from J, with 15 bases in between. The CDR3 here is CATRTLGAGNTIYF. CDR3 bases: TGTGCCACTAGAACGCTCGGAGCTGGAAACACCATATATTTT.

This sequence joins TRBV30 and TRBJ1-3; D call uncertain. Germline V gene data show CDR1 as GTSNPN and CDR2 as SVGIG (reference sequence). The V end was cut by 0 bases, the J end by 0 bases, with 12 bases between. This CDR3 is 16 amino acids long. The CDR3, as DNA: TGTGCCTGGAGTGTACCACGACGGTTCTCTGGAAACACCATATATTTT. It codes for CAWSVPRRFSGNTIYF.

This rearrangement joins TRBV27 to TRBJ1-2; D perhaps matches TRBD1 (6 bases). The CDR3 runs to 16 residues. The V end lost 5 bases, the J end lost 3 bases, and 19 bases lay between the germline ends. Germline-derived CDR1 and CDR2 are MNHEY and SMNVEV (reference sequence). The CDR3 region has the DNA TGTGCCAGCAGTCCCAGGGGTGGTGGGACATACTATGGCTACACCTTC. It translates to CASSPRGGGTYYGYTF.

CDR3: CASSLGVGSANTEAFF. In nucleotides, the CDR3 is TGTGCCAGCAGCTTAGGCGTTGGGTCGGCGAACACTGAAGCTTTCTTT. V and J are TRBV7-8 and TRBJ1-1; no definite D call. Per germline, CDR1 SGHVS and CDR2 FQNEAQ. V lost 1 base and J lost 1, with 13 bases in between. This CDR3 comprises 16 residues. Variable domain in full (rest from reference TRBV7-8 and TRBJ1-1): GAGVSQSPRYKVAKRGQDVALRCDPISGHVSLFWYQQALGQGPEFLTYFQNEAQLDKSGLPSDRFFAERPEGSVSTLKIQRTQQEDSAVYLCASSLGVGSANTEAFFGQGTRLTVV.

J is TRBJ1-1 and V is TRBV18; no clear D. The CDR3 is made up of 13 amino acids. The ends were cut back, 1 base at V and 6 bases at J, with 9 bases in the middle. CDR1 and CDR2 from the germline V gene are KGHSH and LQKENI. The CDR3 here is CASSPQGGAEAFF. The CDR3 DNA follows: TGTGCCAGCTCACCACAGGGTGGGGCTGAAGCTTTCTTT.

The chain recombines TRBV18 with TRBJ1-1; D is unresolved. Trimming took off 2 bases at V and 0 bases at J, with 10 bases between the two ends. CDR3 length: 15 residues. Germline assignment: CDR1 KGHSH and CDR2 LQKENI. DNA of the CDR3: TGTGCCAGCTCACCAGAAGAGCACATGAACACTGAAGCTTTCTTT. Protein product: CASSPEEHMNTEAFF.

This sequence joins TRBV5-6 and TRBJ1-2, with no clear D. V dropped 1 base and J dropped 4 bases, with 8 bases sitting between them. The length of the CDR3 is 13 residues. CDR1 and CDR2 (germline): SGHDT, YYEEEE. CDR3 coding DNA: TGTGCCAGCAGCTTGAATGGCCTCTATGGCTACACCTTC. Encoded protein: CASSLNGLYGYTF.

The rearrangement uses TRBV7-2 and TRBJ1-2; D gene ambiguous. Per the germline V gene, CDR1 is SGHTA and CDR2 is FQGNSA. The CDR3 contains 14 residues. V was cut by 5 bases and J by 4 bases, with 14 bases left in between. The CDR3 loop reads CASSPWEGSYGYTF. In DNA form, the CDR3 reads TGTGCCAGCAGCCCCTGGGAGGGTAGCTATGGCTACACCTTC.

CDR3 region: CASSQWDRLEEQYF. CDR3 DNA: TGCGCCAGCAGCCAATGGGACAGGTTAGAGGAGCAGTACTTC. The chain has TRBV5-1 and TRBJ2-7, with 8 bases matching TRBD1. This CDR3 region has 14 residues. Germline CDR1 is SGHRS and CDR2 is YFSETQ. The ends lost 4 bases at V and 7 bases at J; junction bases unmatched: 10.

The V gene is TRBV10-2, the J gene TRBJ2-7; possibly TRBD1 or TRBD2 for D (5 bases each). Trimming stripped 6 bases from V and 2 bases from J, with 17 bases between. Per the germline V gene, CDR1 is WSHSY and CDR2 is SAAADI. CDR3 length: 15 amino acids. CDR3 in amino acids: CASSRLGRDAYEQYF. CDR3 DNA: TGCGCCAGCAGCCGGCTTGGCAGGGACGCCTACGAGCAGTACTTC.

This clone was recorded only once. The V call is TRBV5-1, the J call TRBJ2-2; possibly TRBD1 for D (5 bases). V lost 6 bases and J lost 4, with 10 bases in between. This CDR3 is built from 13 residues. Per the germline V gene, CDR1 is SGHRS and CDR2 is YFSETQ. The CDR3 region is CASINTGTGELFF. In nucleotides, the CDR3 is TGCGCCAGCATCAATACAGGCACCGGGGAGCTGTTTTTT.

V and J are TRBV6-5 and TRBJ2-1; perhaps D is TRBD1 or TRBD2 (5 bases each). With 4 bases removed from V and 4 bases from J, the gap between germline ends came to 11 bases. This CDR3 spans 14 amino acids. Germline CDR1 reads MNHEY; CDR2 reads SVGAGI. The CDR3 reads CASSLKGTYNEQFF. The CDR3, as DNA: TGTGCCAGCAGTTTGAAGGGGACGTACAATGAGCAGTTCTTC.

V and J are TRBV19 and TRBJ2-7; D could derive from TRBD1 or TRBD2 (7 bases each). CDR1 is LNHDA and CDR2 is SQIVND in the germline V gene (reference sequence). This CDR3 has 16 residues. The ends were cut back, 5 bases at V and 0 bases at J, with 17 bases in the middle. The CDR3 here is CASSSRGGHTSYEQYF. CDR3 sequence (DNA): TGTGCCAGTAGTTCCAGGGGGGGACACACCTCCTACGAGCAGTACTTC. The full variable domain, in which reference TRBV19 and TRBJ2-7 provide the parts outside the CDR3, is DGGITQSPKYLFRKEGQNVTLSCEQNLNHDAMYWYRQDPGQGLRLIYYSQIVNDFQKGDIAEGYSVSREKKESFPLTVTSAQKNPTAFYLCASSSRGGHTSYEQYFGPGTRLTVT.

The chain employs TRBV30 and TRBJ1-6, with a possible D match to TRBD1 (6 bases). The CDR3 extends over 17 amino acids. Germline loops: CDR1 GTSNPN, CDR2 SVGIG (reference sequence). Trimming cost V 3 bases and J 6 bases, with 21 bases left between them. For the CDR3, the DNA is TGTGCCTGGAGCGAAGGGTCAACAGGGATAAGTAATTCACCCCTCCACTTT. Translating it yields CAWSEGSTGISNSPLHF.

This rearrangement joins TRBV25-1 to TRBJ2-1; TRBD2 agrees at 7 bases. Germline V CDR1 and CDR2: MGHDK, SYGVNS. The CDR3 runs 15 residues. The V segment lost 1 base and the J segment 2 bases; nucleotides outside the gene matches: 2. CDR3 region: CASSELGGAYNEQFF. The DNA for the CDR3 is TGTGCCAGCAGTGAATTGGGGGGGGCCTACAATGAGCAGTTCTTC.

This CDR3 is CASQTSGSSYEQYF. The CDR3 nucleotides are TGTGCCAGCCAAACTAGCGGGTCTTCCTACGAGCAGTACTTC. The chain combines TRBV28 with TRBJ2-7, with 9 bases matching TRBD2. Germline V CDR1 and CDR2: MDHEN, SYDVKM. There are 14 residues in the CDR3. With V trimmed by 8 bases and J by 1 base, 6 bases remained unmatched.

J is TRBJ1-6 and V is TRBV5-1; the match to TRBD1 covers 9 bases. J was trimmed by 11 bases and V by 0 bases; bases with no gene match: 9. CDR3 length equals 16 residues. The germline gives CDR1 SGHRS, CDR2 YFSETQ. In DNA form, the CDR3 reads TGCGCCAGCAGCTTGGACACAGGGGGCGCGGGGGCACCCCTCCACTTT. Its translation: CASSLDTGGAGAPLHF. Full variable domain (missing parts from reference TRBV5-1 and TRBJ1-6): KAGVTQTPRYLIKTRGQQVTLSCSPISGHRSVSWYQQTPGQGLQFLFEYFSETQRNKGNFPGRFSGRQFSNSRSEMNVSTLELGDSALYLCASSLDTGGAGAPLHFGNGTRLTVT.

The CDR3: CASSYPQAGGPGELFF. The CDR3 region has the DNA TGTGCCAGCAGTTACCCCCAAGCGGGGGGGCCCGGGGAGCTGTTTTTT. J is TRBJ2-2 and V is TRBV6-5; 10 bases agree with TRBD2. V shed 2 bases and J 6 bases; nucleotides not matched to a gene: 6. The germline gives CDR1 MNHEY, CDR2 SVGAGI. The CDR3 runs to 16 residues.

The chain combines TRBV6-5 with TRBJ1-2; perhaps TRBD1 as D (5 bases). Between the trimmed V and J ends, which lost 5 bases and 7 bases, there was a span of 17 bases. This CDR3 spans 14 amino acids. Germline V lookup: CDR1 MNHEY, CDR2 SVGAGI. The CDR3 is CASSLTPGTGGYTF. The CDR3 DNA reads TGTGCCAGCAGTCTAACCCCAGGGACCGGTGGCTACACCTTC.

This clone appeared once. The V and J genes are TRBV3-1 (or the pseudogene TRBV3-2) and TRBJ2-2; 9 positions match TRBD2. CDR1 LGHDT and CDR2 YNNKEL come from the germline V gene (reference sequence). This CDR3 contains 21 residues. V was clipped by 5 bases and J by 1 base; unmatched bases: 20. DNA of the CDR3: TGTGCCAGCAGCGGCGTTAGCGGGGGTGTAAATACCATAATGAACACCGGGGAGCTGTTTTTT. It yields the protein CASSGVSGGVNTIMNTGELFF.

This clone showed up just a few times. The chain has TRBV19 and TRBJ1-1; D gene unclear. With 8 bases removed from V and 4 bases from J, the gap between germline ends came to 8 bases. CDR1 is LNHDA, CDR2 SQIVND, per germline (reference sequence). The CDR3 has 11 amino acids. CDR3 residues: CASFLSTEAFF. The CDR3 DNA sequence: TGTGCCAGTTTCCTAAGCACTGAAGCTTTCTTT.

As concerns this clone: Other DNA sequences in the same sample also yield this CDR3. This chain links TRBV12-3 or TRBV12-4 with TRBJ1-1; D gene uncertain. Trimming removed 6 bases at V and 8 bases at J, with 13 bases between. The CDR3 runs to 12 residues. CDR3 in DNA: TGTGCCAGCAGCCTCCGGGGATCCGAAGCTTTCTTT. It codes for CASSLRGSEAFF.

The CDR3 DNA sequence: TGTGCTTTAGACAGGGAAGCTTTCTTT. As protein: CALDREAFF. The V call is TRBV7-7, the J call TRBJ1-1, with D perhaps matching TRBD1 (6 bases). The CDR3 totals 9 residues. The germline CDR1 and CDR2 sequences are SSHAT and FNYEAQ (reference sequence).

The chain employs TRBV27 and TRBJ2-3; unclear D gene. Germline V gene data show CDR1 as MNHEY and CDR2 as SMNVEV (reference sequence). V was cut by 9 bases and J by 2 bases, with 12 bases left in between. The CDR3 contains 13 residues. The CDR3 DNA follows: TGTGCCAGTGGGTGGGGTCACACAGATACGCAGTATTTT. This gives the protein CASGWGHTDTQYF.

The gene calls are TRBV11-3 and TRBJ1-1; D gene uncertain. Trimming pared 3 bases from V and 2 bases from J, leaving 7 bases between. CDR1 and CDR2 (germline): SGHNT, YENEEA. This CDR3 is 13 amino acids long. CDR3 sequence (DNA): TGTGCCAGCAGCTTCGGCTTTAACACTGAAGCTTTCTTT. Translated: CASSFGFNTEAFF.